Listed below are T cell receptor beta chains from one sample, sequenced in a study of shared clonotypes between healthy human individuals. Profiling relied on immunoSEQ multiplex PCR, and the TCRdb table lists in-frame clones only, not all of them. The table lists approximately 320,000 clones, roughly 91% of them singletons. Sequenced: memory CD8+ T cells sorted from blood. The source of these receptors is a man between 18 and 35 years old in good health. Both conserved end residues are part of each CDR3. D genes are given only for firm matches. Size tells how often a clone was seen (once, few, many) or the class of an expanded clone, and some rows leave it out.

V,D,size,J,CDR3,DNA
TRBV10-2,TRBD2,once,TRBJ2-1,CASSELAVYNEQFF,TGCGCCAGCAGTGAACTAGCGGTCTACAATGAGCAGTTCTTC
TRBV5-4,.,.,TRBJ1-4,CASSWGGSEKLFF,TGTGCCAGCAGCTGGGGGGGGAGTGAAAAACTGTTTTTT
TRBV29-1,.,.,TRBJ2-5,CSVKSGVRETQYF,TGCAGCGTTAAATCTGGGGTTCGGGAGACCCAGTACTTC
TRBV5-3,.,.,TRBJ2-1,CARSCLAGTADEQFF,TGTGCCAGAAGCTGTTTAGCAGGGACCGCGGATGAGCAGTTCTTC
TRBV5-6,.,.,TRBJ1-4,CASSWDGEPEKLFF,TGTGCCAGCAGCTGGGACGGGGAACCCGAAAAACTGTTTTTT
TRBV29-1,.,.,TRBJ2-1,CSVDTINNEQFF,TGCAGCGTTGATACTATAAACAATGAGCAGTTCTTC
TRBV7-9,.,.,TRBJ1-1,CASSLLGTTNTEAFF,TGTGCCAGCAGCCTATTGGGCACAACGAACACTGAAGCTTTCTTT
TRBV29-1,.,.,TRBJ1-2,CSVEDGRDPYGYTF,TGCAGCGTTGAAGACGGCAGGGACCCCTATGGCTACACCTTC
TRBV9,.,.,TRBJ2-7,CASSGGPIGEGEQYF,TGTGCCAGCAGCGGGGGACCAATCGGTGAAGGCGAGCAGTACTTC
TRBV13,.,few,TRBJ1-1,CASSQTGDANTEAFF,TGTGCCAGCAGCCAAACCGGGGATGCGAACACTGAAGCTTTCTTT
TRBV2,TRBD1,.,TRBJ1-2,CASRDSFDGYTF,TGTGCCAGCCGGGACAGTTTCGATGGCTACACCTTC
TRBV9,.,once,TRBJ2-3,CASSVTGTSTDTQYF,TGTGCCAGCAGCGTGACGGGGACTTCGACAGATACGCAGTATTTT
TRBV28,.,.,TRBJ1-2,CASSLRGAYGYTF,TGTGCCAGCAGTTTGAGAGGTGCCTATGGCTACACCTTC
TRBV28,TRBD1,.,TRBJ2-7,CASAVGTGLSYEQYF,TGTGCCAGCGCCGTCGGGACAGGGCTCTCCTACGAGCAGTACTTC
TRBV19,TRBD2,.,TRBJ2-3,CASSIDHLSGRASDTQYF,TGTGCCAGTAGTATAGATCACCTTAGCGGGAGGGCGTCAGATACGCAGTATTTT
TRBV9,TRBD1,.,TRBJ2-7,CASSVGDSYEQYF,TGTGCCAGCAGCGTGGGGGACAGCTACGAGCAGTACTTC